This T cell receptor (beta chain) was recorded in a study of blood T cell repertoires in COVID-19. Germline assignment: CDR1 SGHTS and CDR2 YDEGEE. CDR3 length: 17 amino acids. Trimming took 5 bases from V and 3 from J; bases not matched to a gene: 15. Only in-frame clones appear in the TCRdb table, and some are missing; sequencing was by immunoSEQ multiplex PCR. Here the sample spans nearly 85,000 clones, about 83% being singletons. The sample taken for sequencing was peripheral blood. This sequence originates from a woman aged 60 to 75 with acute or convalescent COVID-19. The V call is TRBV5-8, the J call TRBJ1-2; TRBD1 aligns across 8 bases. CDR3 in amino acids: CASRRQGRLRMDYGYTF. In DNA form, the CDR3 reads TGTGCCAGCAGGAGACAGGGGCGGCTCCGCATGGACTATGGCTACACCTTC.